The 29 T cell receptor beta chains in this list originate from one sample, sequenced in a study of human T cells and chemical hapten exposure. Time point here: patch test 2, 6 weeks after DPC sensitization. Specified treatment: therapeutic diphenylcyclopropenone sensitization with weekly scalp DPC. From the RACE reads, TCRdb called clonotypes with MiXCR, one entry per CDR3 protein. Here the sample spans 65,000 to 90,000 distinct CDR3 sequences, 6.5% to 8.5% being singletons. Here the sequenced sample was whole blood, taken in connection with sensitization to the hapten diphenylcyclopropenone (DPC). Source of these receptors: a woman aged 25 to 45 with alopecia areata. Some clones in this sample may be carry-over from other donors' samples.

This clonotype was counted at least ten times. The V and J genes are TRBV29-1 and TRBJ2-3; 7 nucleotides line up with TRBD1. The junction had 2 bases not matched to a gene; V was cut back by 7 bases and J by 1 base. Germline CDR1 reads SQVTM; CDR2 reads ANQGSEA. The CDR3 loop spans 12 amino acids. This CDR3 is CSETGGTDTQYF. For the CDR3, the DNA is TGCAGCGAAACAGGGGGCACAGATACGCAGTATTTT.

This clonotype was seen repeatedly, ten times or more. The gene calls are TRBV9 and TRBJ1-2; a possible D gene is TRBD1 (6 bases). There are 15 residues in the CDR3. V was cut by 3 bases and J by 6 bases, with 18 bases left in between. CDR1 is SGDLS, CDR2 YYNGEE, per germline. CDR3 sequence reads: CASSDGSRGKDGYTF. Here the CDR3 DNA reads TGTGCCAGCAGCGATGGCTCGAGGGGGAAGGATGGCTACACCTTC.

This clonotype has just a few counts. The V and J genes are TRBV27 and TRBJ2-5; 9 bases agree with TRBD1. Trimming at V came to 4 bases and at J to 5 bases, leaving 8 bases not matched to a gene. CDR3 length: 15 amino acids. Germline lookup yields CDR1 MNHEY and CDR2 SMNVEV (reference sequence). The DNA for the CDR3 is TGTGCCAGCAGTTCGGGACTCGGGACAGGGGAGACCCAGTACTTC. The encoded protein is CASSSGLGTGETQYF.

This clonotype has only a few counts. The V gene is TRBV18, the J gene TRBJ1-2, with 8 nucleotides matching TRBD1. Germline CDR1 and CDR2: KGHSH and LQKENI. This CDR3 is built from 15 residues. V was clipped by 3 bases and J by 1 base; unmatched bases: 4. CDR3 protein: CASSPDRANNYGYTF. CDR3 nucleotides: TGTGCCAGCTCACCGGACAGGGCGAATAACTATGGCTACACCTTC.

This clonotype was recorded at least ten times. This sequence joins TRBV20-1 and TRBJ2-7, with TRBD1 matching over 10 bases. Trimming removed 5 bases from V and 3 bases from J; junction bases left unmatched: 1. CDR1 DFQATT and CDR2 SNEGSKA come from the germline V gene (reference sequence). CDR3 length: 12 residues. This chain's CDR3 is CSAWDRGYEQYF. CDR3 sequence (DNA): TGCAGTGCTTGGGACAGGGGCTACGAGCAGTACTTC.

This clonotype was recorded at least ten times. The chain is built from TRBV6-5 and TRBJ2-3, with D uncertain. The V gene's germline CDR1 is MNHEY and CDR2 SVGAGI. There are 14 residues in the CDR3. V lost 2 bases, J lost 5 bases, and 11 bases lay in between. DNA of the CDR3: TGTGCCAGCAGTTACCAGGATTTTGGAGATACGCAGTATTTT. It is translated as CASSYQDFGDTQYF.

In its sample, this clonotype was seen a few times. The chain is built from TRBV12-3 or TRBV12-4 and TRBJ2-1; possibly TRBD2 for D (6 bases). The CDR3 consists of 13 residues. The V and J ends lost 3 bases and 6 bases respectively, with 9 bases between them. The CDR3 bases are TGTGCCAGCAGTTTTGACGGGGGCAATGAGCAGTTCTTC. Its translation is CASSFDGGNEQFF.

This clonotype was seen more than once but under ten times. J is TRBJ2-3 and V is TRBV10-2; 9 nucleotides agree with TRBD1. Germline V gene lookup returns CDR1 WSHSY and CDR2 SAAADI. Losses at the gene ends were 2 bases for V and 2 bases for J; bases not matched to a gene: 8. The CDR3 consists of 17 residues. The CDR3 nucleotides are TGCGCCAGCAGTGAGGAACAACAGGGGGCCAACACAGATACGCAGTATTTT. Translation: CASSEEQQGANTDTQYF.

The chain recombines TRBV6-1 with TRBJ1-3; tentatively, D is TRBD1 (5 bases). Germline V gene lookup returns CDR1 MNHNS and CDR2 SASEGT. V was clipped by 2 bases and J by 0 bases, with 14 bases between them. CDR3 length: 17 residues. The chain's CDR3 is CASSELGVRASGNTIYF. For the CDR3, the DNA is TGTGCCAGCAGTGAATTAGGGGTTCGGGCCTCTGGAAACACCATATATTTT.

In its sample, this clonotype was seen many times. The chain uses TRBV29-1 and TRBJ1-4; a weak D match, TRBD1 (5 bases). There are 13 residues in the CDR3. Trimming took 2 bases from V and 5 from J, leaving 9 bases between them. The germline V gene has CDR1 SQVTM and CDR2 ANQGSEA. CDR3 DNA: TGCAGCGTTGAAACAGAGGGGAATGAAAAACTGTTTTTT. It translates to CSVETEGNEKLFF.

J is TRBJ2-7 and V is TRBV20-1, with 12 nucleotides matching TRBD1. The CDR3 length is 15 residues. Per germline, CDR1 DFQATT and CDR2 SNEGSKA (reference sequence). The V and J ends lost 6 bases and 4 bases, in that order; junction bases with no gene match: 10. CDR3 region: CSAQGTGGGQYEQYF. CDR3 bases: TGCAGTGCCCAAGGGACAGGGGGCGGGCAGTACGAGCAGTACTTC.

In its sample, this clonotype was seen many times. The J gene is TRBJ1-5, the V gene TRBV5-1; maybe TRBD1 (5 bases). The length of the CDR3 is 14 residues. Germline V gives CDR1 SGHRS, CDR2 YFSETQ. V lost 3 bases and J lost 6, with 13 bases in between. CDR3 nucleotides: TGCGCCAGCAGCTCAGGGAACGAGGGTCAGCCCCAGCATTTT. Residues: CASSSGNEGQPQHF.

This clonotype appeared many times. This chain uses TRBV6-1 with TRBJ1-5; 12 bases are a match to TRBD1. Germline trimming cut 6 bases from V and 4 bases from J; bases unmatched to any gene: 10. CDR3 length: 17 residues. Germline V gene sequence: CDR1 MNHNS, CDR2 SASEGT. CDR3 sequence: CASSPQGTGGWNQPQHF. CDR3 coding DNA: TGTGCCAGCAGCCCCCAGGGGACAGGGGGCTGGAATCAGCCCCAGCATTTT.

This clonotype was picked up a small number of times. CDR3 DNA sequence: TGTGCCAGCAGTTTCTCCTTCGGGCGGGGGGGCGGAGATACGCAGTATTTT. Its protein product is CASSFSFGRGGGDTQYF. This chain connects TRBV12-3 or TRBV12-4 to TRBJ2-3, with TRBD2 matching over 9 bases. Germline trimming cut 3 bases from V and 5 bases from J; bases unmatched to any gene: 12. This CDR3 has 17 amino acids.

This clonotype came up many times. The chain is built from TRBV6-2 or TRBV6-3 and TRBJ2-7; TRBD2 matches at 13 bases. CDR3 size: 15 residues. V shed 5 bases, J shed 4 bases, and the junction held 5 bases outside the gene matches. The germline V gene encodes CDR1 MNHEY and CDR2 SVGEGT. CDR3 DNA sequence: TGTGCCAGCAGTCGACTAGCGGGGGGCCCGTACGAGCAGTACTTC. The encoded protein is CASSRLAGGPYEQYF.

The chain carries TRBV18 and TRBJ2-7, with D tentatively TRBD1 or TRBD2 (5 bases each). The CDR3 length is 14 residues. With 3 bases removed from V and 2 bases from J, the gap between germline ends came to 11 bases. The germline V gene has CDR1 KGHSH and CDR2 LQKENI. CDR3 protein: CASSPGTLTYEQYF. CDR3 DNA: TGTGCCAGCTCACCCGGGACGCTCACCTACGAGCAGTACTTC.

This clonotype was picked up many times. The chain uses TRBV28 and TRBJ2-3; either TRBD1 or TRBD2 may fit D (5 bases each). The CDR3 covers 15 residues. In germline, CDR1 is MDHEN, CDR2 SYDVKM. Trimming took 3 bases from V and 0 from J, leaving 10 bases between them. CDR3 amino acids: CASSFRGPSTDTQYF. The CDR3 nucleotides are TGTGCCAGCAGTTTTCGGGGACCTAGCACAGATACGCAGTATTTT.

This chain connects TRBV24-1 to TRBJ2-2; possible D gene TRBD2, 6 bases. CDR3 length: 18 residues. Germline values: CDR1 KGHDR, CDR2 SFDVKD. Trimming removed 7 bases at V and 0 bases at J, with 20 bases between. The chain's CDR3 is CATRGKLKAGPNTGELFF. The CDR3 DNA is TGTGCCACCAGAGGGAAGCTCAAGGCGGGACCGAACACCGGGGAGCTGTTTTTT.

This clonotype was detected ten times or more. The chain has TRBV20-1 and TRBJ1-2, with D perhaps TRBD1 (5 bases). The length of the CDR3 is 13 residues. Germline V lookup: CDR1 DFQATT, CDR2 SNEGSKA (reference sequence). Trimming removed 5 bases from V and 7 bases from J, with 17 bases in between. CDR3 in DNA: TGCAGTGCTCCGTTGCAGGGAAAGGGTGGCTACACCTTC. Residues: CSAPLQGKGGYTF.

The table lists this clonotype with a few counts. This chain uses TRBV2 with TRBJ1-2, with 8 bases fitting TRBD1. V gave up 2 bases and J gave up 4 bases; unmatched junction bases: 6. Germline V gene data show CDR1 as SNHLY and CDR2 as FYNNEI. CDR3 size: 15 residues. The CDR3 DNA follows: TGTGCCAGCAGTGAATTCAGGACAGGGTCCTATGGCTACACCTTC. Encoded protein: CASSEFRTGSYGYTF.

In this sample, this clonotype turned up many times. The CDR3 region has the DNA TGTGCCAGCAGGGCCGGGACGGGGATAAATCCAACTAATGAAAAACTGTTTTTT. It yields the protein CASRAGTGINPTNEKLFF. The genes are TRBV12-3 or TRBV12-4 and TRBJ1-4; D may be TRBD1 (5 bases). CDR3 size: 18 residues. V shed 6 bases and J shed 0 bases, with 20 bases lying between them.

CDR3 DNA: TGTGCCAGCAGCGTAGAGCCGGGGGGGAGGACTAATGAAAAACTGTTTTTT. Residues: CASSVEPGGRTNEKLFF. The V call is TRBV9, the J call TRBJ1-4, with D possibly TRBD1 on 5 matching bases. With 0 bases removed from V and 2 bases from J, the gap between germline ends came to 14 bases. Germline CDR1 is SGDLS and CDR2 is YYNGEE. This CDR3 is built from 17 residues.

This clonotype was recorded a few times. The V gene is TRBV7-9, the J gene TRBJ1-1; TRBD1 aligns across 9 bases. Germline V lookup: CDR1 SEHNR, CDR2 FQNEAQ (reference sequence). V gave up 8 bases and J gave up 1 base; unmatched junction bases: 26. This CDR3 is built from 21 residues. The CDR3 protein is CASRSRTGQGLLGAWNTEAFF. DNA for the CDR3: TGTGCCAGCCGCAGTAGGACTGGACAGGGGTTACTTGGAGCTTGGAACACTGAAGCTTTCTTT.

This clonotype was recorded at least ten times. The rearrangement links TRBV18 to TRBJ2-7, with 7 bases identical to TRBD2. This CDR3 has 17 amino acids. CDR1 is KGHSH, CDR2 LQKENI, per germline. The V and J ends lost 2 bases and 0 bases, in that order; junction bases with no gene match: 10. CDR3 coding DNA: TGTGCCAGCTCACCAGGTCTAGCGGTCGGGGGCTCCTACGAGCAGTACTTC. Translating it yields CASSPGLAVGGSYEQYF.

The table lists this clonotype with many counts. V usage is TRBV7-8 and J usage is TRBJ2-5, with TRBD2 identical over 11 bases. CDR3 length: 15 residues. The J segment lost 5 bases and the V segment lost 5 bases, leaving 7 bases of the junction unmatched. Germline CDR1 SGHVS, CDR2 FQNEAQ. The CDR3 protein is CASSAQTSGVETQYF. In DNA form, the CDR3 reads TGTGCCAGCAGCGCCCAGACTAGCGGGGTTGAGACCCAGTACTTC.

There are a few counts of this clonotype. The genes are TRBV24-1 and TRBJ1-2; D is ambiguous. Germline V gene lookup returns CDR1 KGHDR and CDR2 SFDVKD. This CDR3 region has 12 residues. V was clipped by 11 bases and J by 8 bases, with 17 bases between them. The CDR3 DNA reads TGTGCCATTGCGGACCGAATCGGAGGCTACACCTTC. It codes for CAIADRIGGYTF.

This clonotype was seen repeatedly, ten times or more. The J gene is TRBJ1-6, the V gene TRBV28; D is undetermined. The CDR3 is 16 residues long. V lost 7 bases and J lost 0, with 13 bases in between. Germline CDR1 and CDR2: MDHEN and SYDVKM. CDR3 sequence: CASTSAGDSYNSPLHF. In DNA form, the CDR3 reads TGTGCCAGCACCTCGGCCGGAGACTCCTATAATTCACCCCTCCACTTT.

Concerning this clonotype: Being one base from a much bigger clone, this may be a read error. The rearrangement uses TRBV27 and TRBJ1-1; 8 positions agree with TRBD1. Per the germline V gene, CDR1 is MNHEY and CDR2 is SMNVEV (reference sequence). CDR3 length: 14 amino acids. CDR3 loop: CVSSADRVLTEAFF. CDR3 in DNA: TGTGTCAGCAGTGCGGACAGGGTATTGACTGAAGCTTTCTTT.

The table lists this clonotype with many counts. The V call is TRBV9, the J call TRBJ2-2; TRBD1 matches at 8 bases. The germline V gene has CDR1 SGDLS and CDR2 YYNGEE. The CDR3 loop spans 17 amino acids. V shed 4 bases, J shed 0 bases, and the junction held 8 bases outside the gene matches. Here the CDR3 DNA reads TGTGCCAGCAGCCCCAGAGACAGGGGAACGAACACCGGGGAGCTGTTTTTT. It translates to CASSPRDRGTNTGELFF.